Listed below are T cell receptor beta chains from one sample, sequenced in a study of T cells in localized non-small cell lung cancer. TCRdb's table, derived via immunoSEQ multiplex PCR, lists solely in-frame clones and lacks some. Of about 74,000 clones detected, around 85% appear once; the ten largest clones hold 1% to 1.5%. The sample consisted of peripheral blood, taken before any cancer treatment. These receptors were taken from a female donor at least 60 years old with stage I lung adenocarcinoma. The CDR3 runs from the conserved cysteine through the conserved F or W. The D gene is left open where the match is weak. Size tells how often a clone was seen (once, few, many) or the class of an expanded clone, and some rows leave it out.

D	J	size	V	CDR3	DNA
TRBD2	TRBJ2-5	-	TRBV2	CASAGLAGVETQYF	TGTGCCAGCGCCGGACTAGCGGGGGTAGAGACCCAGTACTTC
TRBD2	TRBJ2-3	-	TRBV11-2	CASSLYSSGGYTQYF	TGTGCCAGCAGCTTATATTCTAGCGGGGGTTATACGCAGTATTTT
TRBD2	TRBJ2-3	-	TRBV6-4	CASSVQSSGGANTQYF	TGTGCCAGCAGTGTCCAATCTAGCGGGGGGGCGAATACGCAGTATTTT
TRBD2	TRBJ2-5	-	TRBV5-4	CASSLAGGRGQETQYF	TGTGCCAGCAGCTTGGCCGGCGGGAGAGGCCAAGAGACCCAGTACTTC
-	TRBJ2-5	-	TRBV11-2	CASSLASQETQYF	TGTGCCAGCAGCTTAGCCAGCCAAGAGACCCAGTACTTC
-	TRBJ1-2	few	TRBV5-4	CASRDRGGGIYGYTF	TGTGCCAGCAGGGACCGTGGGGGGGGTATCTATGGCTACACCTTC
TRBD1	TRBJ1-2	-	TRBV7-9	CASSYSGDRGRLGYGYTF	TGTGCCAGCAGCTATTCCGGGGACAGGGGGCGCCTTGGCTATGGCTACACCTTC
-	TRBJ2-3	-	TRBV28	CASTSTDTQYF	TGTGCCAGCACGAGCACAGATACGCAGTATTTT
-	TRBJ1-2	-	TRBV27	CASSLYREAEKGYTF	TGTGCCAGCAGCCTCTACAGGGAAGCAGAAAAGGGCTACACCTTC
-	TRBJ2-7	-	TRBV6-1	CASSADTITYEQYF	TGTGCCAGCAGTGCGGACACCATAACCTACGAGCAGTACTTC
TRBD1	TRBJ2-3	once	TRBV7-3	CASSLTGQPERDTQYF	TGTGCCAGCAGCTTAACGGGACAGCCCGAGAGGGATACGCAGTATTTT
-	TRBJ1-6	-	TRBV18	CASSPPWGGSGNSPLHF	TGTGCCAGCTCGCCCCCTTGGGGGGGCTCGGGGAATTCACCCCTCCACTTT
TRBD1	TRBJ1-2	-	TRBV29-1	CSVNRGNYGYTF	TGCAGCGTTAACAGGGGAAACTATGGCTACACCTTC
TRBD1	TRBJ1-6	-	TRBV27	CASSIGQGYRSPLHF	TGTGCCAGCAGTATCGGACAGGGCTATAGATCACCCCTCCACTTT
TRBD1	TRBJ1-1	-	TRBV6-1	CASKIKQGETEAFF	TGTGCCAGCAAGATTAAACAGGGGGAAACTGAAGCTTTCTTT
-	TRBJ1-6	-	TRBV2	CASSGQVLYNSPLHF	TGTGCCAGCAGTGGGCAGGTTCTTTATAATTCACCCCTCCACTTT
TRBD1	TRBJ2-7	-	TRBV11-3	CASSLGEQGASYEQYF	TGTGCCAGCAGCTTGGGAGAACAGGGGGCTTCCTACGAGCAGTACTTC
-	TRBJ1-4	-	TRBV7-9	CASSLRGLANEKLFF	TGTGCCAGCAGCTTAAGGGGGTTAGCTAATGAAAAACTGTTTTTT
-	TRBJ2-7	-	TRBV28	CASSPSPYEQYF	TGTGCCAGCAGCCCCTCGCCCTACGAGCAGTACTTC
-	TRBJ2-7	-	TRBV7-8	CASSSLGYEQYF	TGTGCCAGCAGCTCACTAGGGTACGAGCAGTACTTC
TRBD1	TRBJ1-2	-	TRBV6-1	CASRKLRDRDYGYTF	TGTGCCAGCAGGAAACTCCGGGACAGAGACTATGGCTACACCTTC
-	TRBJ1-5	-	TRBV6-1	CASRLIWPQHF	TGTGCCAGCAGACTCATCTGGCCCCAGCATTTT
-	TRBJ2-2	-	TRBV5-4	CASSLAPEGELFF	TGTGCCAGCAGCCTGGCCCCGGAAGGGGAGCTGTTTTTT
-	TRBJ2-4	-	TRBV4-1	CASSQDRGPEIQYF	TGCGCCAGCAGCCAAGATCGAGGCCCAGAAATTCAGTACTTC
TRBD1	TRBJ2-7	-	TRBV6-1	CASSDHRGANEQYF	TGTGCCAGCAGTGACCACAGGGGGGCTAACGAGCAGTACTTC
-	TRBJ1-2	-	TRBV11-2	CASSFNEGLNYGYTF	TGTGCCAGCAGCTTTAATGAGGGGCTGAACTATGGCTACACCTTC
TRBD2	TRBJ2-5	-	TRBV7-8	CASSLVSGGIETQYF	TGTGCCAGCAGCTTAGTCAGCGGGGGGATAGAGACCCAGTACTTC
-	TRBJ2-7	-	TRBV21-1	CASRARTKGPYEQYF	TGTGCCAGCCGCGCAAGAACGAAAGGGCCCTACGAGCAGTACTTC
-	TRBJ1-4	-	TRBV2	CASSLDPRVSEKLFF	TGTGCCAGCAGCCTCGACCCGCGTGTAAGTGAAAAACTGTTTTTT
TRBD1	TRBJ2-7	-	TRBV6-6	CASSPQGTAYEQYF	TGTGCCAGCAGTCCTCAGGGGACAGCCTACGAGCAGTACTTC
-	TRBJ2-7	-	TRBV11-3	CASSKRTNYEQYF	TGTGCCAGCAGCAAAAGGACTAACTACGAGCAGTACTTC
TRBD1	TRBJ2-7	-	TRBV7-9	CASSTWDRRSYEQYF	TGTGCCAGCAGCACATGGGACAGGCGATCCTACGAGCAGTACTTC
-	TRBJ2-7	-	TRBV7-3	CASSLTAGLSPYEQYF	TGTGCCAGCAGCTTAACGGCGGGGCTTTCTCCCTACGAGCAGTACTTC
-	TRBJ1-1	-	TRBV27	CASSFGRGVATEAFF	TGTGCCAGCAGTTTTGGGAGGGGGGTGGCCACTGAAGCTTTCTTT